This T cell receptor (beta chain) was sequenced for a study of tumor-infiltrating lymphocytes in primary liver carcinoma. With around 520 ng total RNA as template and a constant-region primer, TCR beta cDNA was made. Slightly modified ARM-PCR with three nested multiplex PCR rounds yielded TCR beta libraries. TRBV1-TRBV30 forward and Cbeta reverse primers drove the first two roughly 9-cycle rounds. TCRdb processed the multiplex PCR reads anew with MiXCR; each CDR3 protein has one entry. Of 99,000 or so distinct CDR3 sequences in the sample, about 70% were seen once. This CDR3 is built from 14 residues. The V gene's germline CDR1 is SGHRS and CDR2 YFSETQ. V was clipped by 7 bases and J by 10 bases; unmatched bases: 10. Between about 17 and 34 mg of unsorted bulk tissue served as the source from which RNA and DNA were co-extracted.

The sequenced sample was liver tumor tissue from sampling region 5. Subset noted: tumor region T5, tumor centre. The chain employs TRBV5-1 and TRBJ2-1, with TRBD2 matching 11 bases. This receptor was taken from a woman aged 60-70 years with primary liver carcinoma and hepatitis B virus infection. CDR3 residues: CASSGTSGGWEQFF. CDR3 DNA: TGCGCCAGCTCTGGGACTAGCGGAGGTTGGGAGCAGTTCTTC.